One sample yielded the 29 T cell receptor beta chains listed below, sequenced in a study of control samples from healthy donors and cancer patients. Method: immunoSEQ multiplex PCR; TCRdb's copy keeps in-frame clones and lacks some. The data hold around 250,000 clones, with over 70% observed a single time. The specimen was PBMCs. Receptor source: a woman aged 55 to 70 with lung cancer.

The chain joins TRBV6-5 to TRBJ2-7; no reliable D call. V was pared by 5 bases and J by 6 bases, with 17 bases between. This CDR3 has 14 residues. Germline assignment: CDR1 MNHEY and CDR2 SVGAGI. DNA for the CDR3: TGTGCCAGCAGTAACCGTATACAGCGAGGCGAGCAGTACTTC. This codes for CASSNRIQRGEQYF.

V is TRBV25-1 and J is TRBJ1-6; D remains ambiguous. Germline CDR1 MGHDK, CDR2 SYGVNS. Trimming removed 3 bases at V and 0 bases at J, with 3 bases between. This CDR3 has 14 residues. The CDR3 DNA sequence: TGTGCCAGCAGTGACAGCTCCTATAATTCACCCCTCCACTTT. Its protein product is CASSDSSYNSPLHF.

This clone turned up a few times. V usage is TRBV27 and J usage is TRBJ2-2; TRBD1 aligns across 7 bases. J lost 1 base, V lost 0 bases, and 2 bases had no gene match. Per the germline V gene, CDR1 is MNHEY and CDR2 is SMNVEV (reference sequence). The CDR3 is 16 residues long. CDR3 amino acids: CASSLSYRGNTGELFF. The CDR3 DNA follows: TGTGCCAGCAGTTTATCGTACAGGGGGAACACCGGGGAGCTGTTTTTT.

The CDR3 DNA follows: TGCGCCAGCAGCTTTGGGACAGGGCAATACGAGCAGTACTTC. Protein: CASSFGTGQYEQYF. The chain links TRBV5-1 to TRBJ2-7, with TRBD1 identical over 9 bases. J gave up 4 bases and V 2 bases, and 4 bases lay outside the gene matches. CDR1 is SGHRS, CDR2 YFSETQ, per germline. The CDR3 extends over 14 amino acids. The complete variable domain, with remaining parts taken from reference TRBV5-1 and TRBJ2-7, reads KAGVTQTPRYLIKTRGQQVTLSCSPISGHRSVSWYQQTPGQGLQFLFEYFSETQRNKGNFPGRFSGRQFSNSRSEMNVSTLELGDSALYLCASSFGTGQYEQYFGPGTRLTVT.

This clone was seen once. The V gene is TRBV6-5, the J gene TRBJ2-5; D may be TRBD1 (6 bases). The CDR3 totals 14 residues. Germline V gene lookup returns CDR1 MNHEY and CDR2 SVGAGI. Trimming took 8 bases from V and 2 from J, leaving 15 bases between them. The CDR3 here is CASGRDTAQETQYF. The CDR3 region has the DNA TGTGCCAGCGGACGGGACACCGCACAAGAGACCCAGTACTTC.

The chain carries TRBV28 and TRBJ2-1; 9 bases fit TRBD2. The CDR3 totals 16 residues. The V gene end was trimmed by 5 bases and the J gene end by 8 bases; junction bases not matched to a gene: 13. In germline, CDR1 is MDHEN, CDR2 SYDVKM. The CDR3 region has the DNA TGTGCCAGCAGTACCCTGCTTGCGGGAGGGCTAGATGAGCAGTTCTTC. Protein: CASSTLLAGGLDEQFF.

V gene TRBV3-1 (or the pseudogene TRBV3-2) combines with J gene TRBJ2-1, with D possibly matching TRBD2 (6 bases). The CDR3 sequence is 13 residues long. Germline V CDR1 and CDR2: LGHDT, YNNKEL (reference sequence). Trimming left V 0 bases short and J 10 bases short, with 10 bases between. The CDR3 reads CASSQDGGKEQFF. Here the CDR3 DNA reads TGTGCCAGCAGCCAAGATGGAGGGAAGGAGCAGTTCTTC.

The chain uses TRBV28 and TRBJ2-3; possibly TRBD2 for D (5 bases). CDR1 is MDHEN, CDR2 SYDVKM, per germline. Deletions cut 5 bases from V and 3 bases from J, with 15 bases between. The CDR3 extends over 15 amino acids. DNA for the CDR3: TGTGCCAGCAGTATTAGCGAAACTATTACAGATACGCAGTATTTT. The encoded protein is CASSISETITDTQYF.

V gene TRBV3-1 (or the pseudogene TRBV3-2) combines with J gene TRBJ1-5, with D unclear. The germline V gene has CDR1 LGHDT and CDR2 YNNKEL (reference sequence). CDR3 length equals 14 residues. The V end lost 1 base, the J end lost 1 base, and 5 bases lay between the germline ends. This CDR3 is CASSQVGSNQPQHF. The CDR3 nucleotides read TGTGCCAGCAGCCAAGTTGGCAGCAATCAGCCCCAGCATTTT.

V gene TRBV7-3 combines with J gene TRBJ2-1; 7 bases align to TRBD2. The CDR3 loop spans 15 amino acids. With 3 bases clipped from V and 13 bases from J, the junction kept 15 bases outside the gene matches. CDR1 and CDR2 (germline): SGHTA, FQGTGA. CDR3 DNA sequence: TGTGCCAGCAGCTTCACCGGGACTACCAAGGAGGAACAGTTCTTC. It is translated as CASSFTGTTKEEQFF.

V gene TRBV5-4 combines with J gene TRBJ1-6; tentatively, D is TRBD1 (6 bases). Germline-derived CDR1 and CDR2 are SGHNT and YYREEE (reference sequence). Trimming left V 5 bases short and J 10 bases short, with 19 bases between. This CDR3 has 15 residues. This chain's CDR3 is CASRDAGTMNSPLHF. CDR3 in DNA: TGTGCCAGCAGGGACGCCGGGACAATGAACTCACCCCTCCACTTT.

The CDR3 sequence: CASSYSMAGATDTQYF. The CDR3 region has the DNA TGTGCCAGCAGTTACTCTATGGCAGGAGCCACAGATACGCAGTATTTT. The genes are TRBV6-6 and TRBJ2-3, with D uncertain. Germline CDR1 is MNHNY and CDR2 is SVGAGI (reference sequence). The CDR3 spans 16 residues. V was clipped by 0 bases and J by 2 bases, with 12 bases between them.

V and J are TRBV18 and TRBJ1-5, with a weak D call TRBD1 (5 bases). CDR3 length: 14 residues. V lost 2 bases and J lost 9, with 14 bases in between. Germline CDR1 reads KGHSH; CDR2 reads LQKENI. Written as DNA, the CDR3 is TGTGCCAGCTCACCAGGCAGGCGGGGGGGGCCCCAGCATTTT. Its protein is CASSPGRRGGPQHF.

This chain uses TRBV10-3 with TRBJ2-5; 7 bases align to TRBD2. The CDR3 runs to 15 residues. J lost 1 base, V lost 0 bases, and 2 bases had no gene match. Germline V gives CDR1 ENHRY, CDR2 SYGVKD. In nucleotides, the CDR3 is TGTGCCATCAGTGAGTCTGCGGGGGTCCAAGAGACCCAGTACTTC. This encodes CAISESAGVQETQYF.

The genes are TRBV5-1 and TRBJ2-1; 12 positions agree with TRBD2. V dropped 2 bases and J dropped 4; count of bases not matched to a gene: 4. Germline CDR1 SGHRS, CDR2 YFSETQ. CDR3 length: 16 amino acids. The CDR3 loop is CASSFLLAGGYNEQFF. DNA for the CDR3: TGCGCCAGCAGCTTTTTACTAGCGGGGGGTTACAATGAGCAGTTCTTC.

The chain uses TRBV28 and TRBJ1-5; TRBD1 matches 10 bases. V dropped 4 bases and J dropped 6; count of bases not matched to a gene: 9. Germline lookup yields CDR1 MDHEN and CDR2 SYDVKM. The CDR3 is 16 residues long. The CDR3 protein is CASSSSGTGDSQPQHF. CDR3 coding DNA: TGTGCCAGCAGTTCGTCCGGGACAGGGGATAGTCAGCCCCAGCATTTT.

The J gene is TRBJ1-2, the V gene TRBV4-1; TRBD1 matches 7 bases. Germline CDR1 MGHRA, CDR2 YSYEKL. V lost 3 bases to trimming and J lost 4 bases; unmatched junction nucleotides: 8. The CDR3 consists of 15 residues. CDR3 protein: CASSQPIQGIYGYTF. CDR3 DNA: TGCGCCAGCAGCCAGCCGATACAGGGGATCTATGGCTACACCTTC.

The V gene is TRBV7-9, the J gene TRBJ2-1, with 7 bases identical to TRBD2. This CDR3 spans 15 amino acids. Trimming took 5 bases from V and 6 from J; bases not matched to a gene: 10. Germline V gene data show CDR1 as SEHNR and CDR2 as FQNEAQ (reference sequence). The DNA for the CDR3 is TGTGCCAGCAGCCGAGCGTTGGGAGGGCCCAATGAGCAGTTCTTC. This encodes CASSRALGGPNEQFF.

This clone has just one count. The chain uses TRBV28 and TRBJ2-3; 9 bases map to TRBD2. This CDR3 is built from 15 residues. The trim removed 6 bases at V and 3 bases at J, leaving 7 bases unmatched. Germline V CDR1 and CDR2: MDHEN, SYDVKM. CDR3 DNA sequence: TGTGCCAGCAGCTTAGCGGGAGCAAGAACAGATACGCAGTATTTT. Amino acid sequence: CASSLAGARTDTQYF.

V gene TRBV2 combines with J gene TRBJ2-7; perhaps TRBD1 as D (5 bases). The V gene lost 6 bases and the J gene lost 4 bases, with 10 bases spanning the gap. Per germline, CDR1 SNHLY and CDR2 FYNNEI. The CDR3 loop spans 12 amino acids. This CDR3 reads CASRSGAYEQYF. The CDR3 nucleotides are TGTGCCAGCAGGTCTGGGGCATACGAGCAGTACTTC.

The V gene is TRBV3-1 (or the pseudogene TRBV3-2), the J gene TRBJ1-3; D not certain. The germline gives CDR1 LGHDT, CDR2 YNNKEL (reference sequence). The CDR3 sequence is 15 residues long. The germline V and J ends were trimmed by 5 bases and 0 bases, with 11 bases remaining between them. CDR3 sequence (DNA): TGTGCCAGCAGCGAAACAGTGGCCTCTGGAAACACCATATATTTT. Encoded protein: CASSETVASGNTIYF.

This chain uses TRBV7-2 with TRBJ1-2; 8 bases are shared with TRBD1. CDR1 and CDR2 (germline): SGHTA, FQGNSA. The CDR3 is 13 residues long. V shed 6 bases and J 8 bases; nucleotides not matched to a gene: 8. DNA for the CDR3: TGTGCCAGCAGTCAGGGACAGGTCGACGGCTACACCTTC. This sequence encodes CASSQGQVDGYTF.

This sequence joins TRBV5-1 and TRBJ2-1; 8 bases align to TRBD1. The germline CDR1 and CDR2 sequences are SGHRS and YFSETQ. The CDR3 consists of 16 residues. With 5 bases clipped from V and 0 bases from J, the junction kept 7 bases outside the gene matches. The CDR3 reads CASSSQGDVSYNEQFF. The CDR3 DNA sequence: TGCGCCAGCAGTTCACAGGGGGACGTCTCCTACAATGAGCAGTTCTTC.

This clone appeared once. The chain combines TRBV5-6 with TRBJ1-4; no firm D call. Trimming shortened V by 4 bases and J by 6 bases, and 7 bases separated the two germline ends. CDR3 length: 12 residues. Per germline, CDR1 SGHDT and CDR2 YYEEEE. CDR3 DNA: TGTGCCAGCAGCCAACCTTATGAAAAACTGTTTTTT. Its protein product is CASSQPYEKLFF.

This sequence joins TRBV6-2 or TRBV6-3 and TRBJ2-3; 9 nucleotides match TRBD2. This CDR3 has 15 amino acids. V lost 1 base, J lost 1 base, and 0 bases stayed unmatched. Per the germline V gene, CDR1 is MNHEY and CDR2 is SVGEGT. The CDR3: CASSYLAGGTDTQYF. The DNA of the CDR3 is TGTGCCAGCAGTTACTTAGCGGGGGGCACAGATACGCAGTATTTT.

The chain joins TRBV6-5 to TRBJ1-2; D is ambiguous. The germline V and J ends were trimmed by 7 bases and 1 base, with 4 bases remaining between them. The CDR3 is 11 amino acids. CDR1 and CDR2 from the germline V gene are MNHEY and SVGAGI. The CDR3, as DNA: TGTGCCAGCAAGAGTAACTATGGCTACACCTTC. As protein: CASKSNYGYTF.

The rearrangement joins TRBV4-1 to TRBJ1-4; no definite D call. V was shortened by 1 base and J by 8 bases, with 14 bases between the two germline ends. Germline CDR1 and CDR2: MGHRA and YSYEKL. This CDR3 comprises 15 residues. CDR3 residues: CASSQASGNEEKLFF. The CDR3 DNA reads TGCGCCAGCAGCCAAGCCTCGGGGAATGAGGAAAAACTGTTTTTT.

The chain recombines TRBV9 with TRBJ2-1; the match to TRBD2 covers 10 bases. This CDR3 contains 15 residues. V shed 3 bases and J 4 bases; nucleotides not matched to a gene: 4. The germline V gene has CDR1 SGDLS and CDR2 YYNGEE. The DNA of the CDR3 is TGTGCCAGCAGCGACCCTAGCGGGGGTTACAATGAGCAGTTCTTC. It yields the protein CASSDPSGGYNEQFF.

The chain couples TRBV7-9 to TRBJ2-1; possibly TRBD1 for D (6 bases). Germline V CDR1 and CDR2: SEHNR, FQNEAQ (reference sequence). The CDR3 consists of 14 residues. V was trimmed by 1 base and J by 8 bases, leaving 12 bases between them. The CDR3 loop is CASSLGQARDEQFF. CDR3 nucleotide sequence: TGTGCCAGCAGCTTAGGACAGGCGAGGGATGAGCAGTTCTTC.